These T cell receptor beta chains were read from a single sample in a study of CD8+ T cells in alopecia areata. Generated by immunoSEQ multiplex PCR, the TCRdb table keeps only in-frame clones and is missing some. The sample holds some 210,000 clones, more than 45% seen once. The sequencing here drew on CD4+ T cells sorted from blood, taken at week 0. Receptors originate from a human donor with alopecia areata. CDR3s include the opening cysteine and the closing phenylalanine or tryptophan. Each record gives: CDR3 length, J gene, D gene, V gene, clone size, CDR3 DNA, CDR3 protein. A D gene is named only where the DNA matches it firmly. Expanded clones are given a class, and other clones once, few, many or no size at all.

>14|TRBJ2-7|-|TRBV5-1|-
TGCGCCAGCAGCTTGGTGGCGGGACAATACGAGCAGTACTTC
CASSLVAGQYEQYF
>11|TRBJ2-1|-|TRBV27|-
TGTGCCTACACGGGACCCCATGAGCAGTTCTTC
CAYTGPHEQFF
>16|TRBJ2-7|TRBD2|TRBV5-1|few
TGCGCCAGCAGCTTGGGGACTAGCGGGAGTGGATACGAGCAGTACTTC
CASSLGTSGSGYEQYF
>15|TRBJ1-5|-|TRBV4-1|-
TGCGCCAGCAGCTTTGACCACAGGGACGGTCAGCCCCAGCATTTT
CASSFDHRDGQPQHF
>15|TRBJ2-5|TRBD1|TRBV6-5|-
TGTGCCAGCAGATTACAGGGGGCCCGGGCCGGGACCCAGTACTTC
CASRLQGARAGTQYF
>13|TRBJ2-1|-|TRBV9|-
TGTGCCAGCAGCGCCGGACCGCGGAATGAGCAGTTCTTC
CASSAGPRNEQFF
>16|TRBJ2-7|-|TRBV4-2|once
TGTGCCAGCAGCCAGGCCTCCGGGACCCCCTCCTACGAGCAGTACTTC
CASSQASGTPSYEQYF
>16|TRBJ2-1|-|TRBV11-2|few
TGTGCCAGCAGCTACCTAAGGTATTACGGCGAGCCTGAGCAGTTCTTC
CASSYLRYYGEPEQFF
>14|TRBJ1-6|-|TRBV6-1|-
TGTGCCAGCAGTGACAGAGAGCATAATTCACCCCTCCACTTT
CASSDREHNSPLHF
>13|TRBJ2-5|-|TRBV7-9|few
TGTGCCAGCAGCTTAGGTCACTGGGGCGGTTCGTACTTC
CASSLGHWGGSYF
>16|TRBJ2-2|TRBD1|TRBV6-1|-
TGTGCCAGCAGTGTTCCGGGACAGATGATCACCGGGGAGCTGTTTTTT
CASSVPGQMITGELFF
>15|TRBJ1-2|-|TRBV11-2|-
TGTGCCAGCAGCTTAGAACGACGGCCCTACTATGGCTACACCTTC
CASSLERRPYYGYTF
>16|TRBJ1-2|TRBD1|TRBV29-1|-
TGCAGCGTTGGTGGGACCACAGGGGGCGATGACTATGGCTACACCTTC
CSVGGTTGGDDYGYTF
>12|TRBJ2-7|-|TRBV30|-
TGTGCCTGGAGTACCTCGAGGGTGTGGCAGTACTTC
CAWSTSRVWQYF
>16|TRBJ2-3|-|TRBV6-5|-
TGTGCCAGCAGTTACTCATTACTGGGTGGCACAGATACGCAGTATTTT
CASSYSLLGGTDTQYF
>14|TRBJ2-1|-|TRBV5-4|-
TGTGCCAGCAGCCCGGAGGTTTCCTACAATGAGCAGTTCTTC
CASSPEVSYNEQFF
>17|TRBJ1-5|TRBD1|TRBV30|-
TGTGCCTGGAGTGCCCGCCTCGGGACAGGGAGATTTCAGCCCCAGCATTTT
CAWSARLGTGRFQPQHF
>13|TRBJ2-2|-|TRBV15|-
TGTGCCACCAGTATAGTTGGGGCCGGGGAGCTGTTTTTT
CATSIVGAGELFF
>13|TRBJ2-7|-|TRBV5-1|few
TGCGCCAGCAGCTCGCCTAGGGGGGAAGAGCAGTACTTC
CASSSPRGEEQYF
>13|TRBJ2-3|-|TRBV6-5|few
TGTGCCAGCAGTGAGACGAGTCCTAGGACGCAGTATTTT
CASSETSPRTQYF
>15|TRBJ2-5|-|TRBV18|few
TGTGCCAGCTCACCAACGGGGACAATTCAAGAGACCCAGTACTTC
CASSPTGTIQETQYF
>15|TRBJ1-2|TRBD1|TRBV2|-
TGTGCCAGCAAAACGATCGACAGGGAGTACTATGGCTACACCTTC
CASKTIDREYYGYTF
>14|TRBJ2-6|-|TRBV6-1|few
TGTGCCAGCAAACCGGGGTCCGGGGCCAACGTCCTGACTTTC
CASKPGSGANVLTF
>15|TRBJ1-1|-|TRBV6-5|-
TGTGCCAGCAGTCCCAGGGGTCACATGAACACTGAAGCTTTCTTT
CASSPRGHMNTEAFF